A selection of T cell receptor beta chains follows, all from one sample in a study of blood T cells in healthy people across ages. TCRdb reprocessed the 5' RACE reads with MiXCR, giving one entry per CDR3 protein. The sample has about 320,000 distinct CDR3 sequences; roughly a quarter are singletons. Sequenced material: blood. These TCRs come from a woman between 65 and 79 years old in good health. The CDR3 runs from the conserved cysteine through the conserved F or W. D genes are given only for firm matches. The size of a clone is reported for some rows only, either as once, few or many, or as a class for expanded clones.

abundance: -; j_gene: TRBJ1-5; d_gene: -; v_gene: TRBV15; CDR3nt: TGTGCCACCAGCAGGGATATAGACGGCAATCAGCCCCAGCATTTT; CDR3aa: CATSRDIDGNQPQHF
abundance: -; j_gene: TRBJ1-2; d_gene: -; v_gene: TRBV9; CDR3nt: TGTGCCACCAGCTCCGACATTTATGGCTACACCTTC; CDR3aa: CATSSDIYGYTF
abundance: many; j_gene: TRBJ2-7; d_gene: -; v_gene: TRBV7-2; CDR3nt: TGTGCCAGCAGCCAGGGGTTCTACGAGCAGTACTTC; CDR3aa: CASSQGFYEQYF
abundance: -; j_gene: TRBJ2-6; d_gene: -; v_gene: TRBV18; CDR3nt: TGTGCCAGCTCATCTCAGGACTCTGGGGCCAACGTCCTGACTTTC; CDR3aa: CASSSQDSGANVLTF
abundance: -; j_gene: TRBJ2-1; d_gene: -; v_gene: TRBV29-1; CDR3nt: TGCAGCTTCGGGGGGACAAGCTCCTACAATGAGCAGTTCTTC; CDR3aa: CSFGGTSSYNEQFF
abundance: -; j_gene: TRBJ1-6; d_gene: TRBD1; v_gene: TRBV6-2/TRBV6-3; CDR3nt: TGTGCCAGCAGCCGCGGACAGGGTAATTCACCCCTCCACTTT; CDR3aa: CASSRGQGNSPLHF
abundance: -; j_gene: TRBJ1-2; d_gene: -; v_gene: TRBV5-1; CDR3nt: TGCGCCAGCAGCCCGAGCGGGGCAGCTAACTATGGCTACACCTTC; CDR3aa: CASSPSGAANYGYTF
abundance: few; j_gene: TRBJ2-1; d_gene: -; v_gene: TRBV12-3/TRBV12-4; CDR3nt: TGTGCCAGCAGTTTAGTAACAGGCCCTCGGGATGAGCAGTTCTTC; CDR3aa: CASSLVTGPRDEQFF
abundance: few; j_gene: TRBJ2-5; d_gene: -; v_gene: TRBV5-6; CDR3nt: TGTGCCAGCAGCCTGGGGTGGCTACAAGAGACCCAGTACTTC; CDR3aa: CASSLGWLQETQYF
abundance: -; j_gene: TRBJ2-4; d_gene: -; v_gene: TRBV20-1; CDR3nt: TGCAGTGCCCCGGGACTAGCCAAAAACATTCAGTACTTC; CDR3aa: CSAPGLAKNIQYF
abundance: -; j_gene: TRBJ2-7; d_gene: -; v_gene: TRBV28; CDR3nt: TGTGCCAGCAGCCCGGGCCGAACCCGACCCTACGAGCAGTACTTC; CDR3aa: CASSPGRTRPYEQYF
abundance: few; j_gene: TRBJ2-3; d_gene: TRBD2; v_gene: TRBV28; CDR3nt: TGTGCCAGCAGTTCCCTGGGACTAGGTGGCACAGATACGCAGTATTTT; CDR3aa: CASSSLGLGGTDTQYF
abundance: -; j_gene: TRBJ1-1; d_gene: -; v_gene: TRBV6-1; CDR3nt: TGTGCCAGCAGTGAAAAAATGAACACTGAAGCTTTCTTT; CDR3aa: CASSEKMNTEAFF
abundance: -; j_gene: TRBJ1-5; d_gene: -; v_gene: TRBV7-8; CDR3nt: TGTGCCAGCAGCGAAGGGGGAGTGAAACAGCCCCAGCATTTT; CDR3aa: CASSEGGVKQPQHF
abundance: few; j_gene: TRBJ2-3; d_gene: -; v_gene: TRBV14; CDR3nt: TGTGCCAGCAGCCGAAAGGGTCCGAAGGATACGCAGTATTTT; CDR3aa: CASSRKGPKDTQYF
abundance: many; j_gene: TRBJ2-2; d_gene: TRBD2; v_gene: TRBV7-6; CDR3nt: TGTGCCAGCAGCTTAGCGTCGGGGGGTCCCACCGGGGAGCTGTTTTTT; CDR3aa: CASSLASGGPTGELFF
abundance: few; j_gene: TRBJ1-6; d_gene: TRBD1; v_gene: TRBV20-1; CDR3nt: TGCAGTACTAGTTCTTCGGGACAGGGTAATTCACCCCTCCACTTT; CDR3aa: CSTSSSGQGNSPLHF
abundance: -; j_gene: TRBJ2-3; d_gene: -; v_gene: TRBV20-1; CDR3nt: TGCAGTGCTACCCCGACGGGGGTTTCAGATACGCAGTATTTT; CDR3aa: CSATPTGVSDTQYF
abundance: -; j_gene: TRBJ2-3; d_gene: TRBD2; v_gene: TRBV20-1; CDR3nt: TGCAGTGCTCCCAAATCGGGGGGACTAGCGACAGATACGCAGTATTTT; CDR3aa: CSAPKSGGLATDTQYF
abundance: many; j_gene: TRBJ2-1; d_gene: TRBD2; v_gene: TRBV7-3; CDR3nt: TGTGCCAGCAGCCTACGTAGCGGGAGGGATGAGCAGTTCTTC; CDR3aa: CASSLRSGRDEQFF
abundance: -; j_gene: TRBJ1-2; d_gene: TRBD1; v_gene: TRBV6-1; CDR3nt: TGTGCCAGCAGGGGCACAGGGGATTACGGTGGCTACACCTTC; CDR3aa: CASRGTGDYGGYTF
abundance: -; j_gene: TRBJ2-2; d_gene: -; v_gene: TRBV9; CDR3nt: TGTGCCAGCACCGCGGCCGAGAACACCGGGGAGCTGTTTTTT; CDR3aa: CASTAAENTGELFF
abundance: few; j_gene: TRBJ2-1; d_gene: TRBD2; v_gene: TRBV6-4; CDR3nt: TGTGCCAGCAGTGAGTCCGGGACTAGATATGAGCAGTTCTTC; CDR3aa: CASSESGTRYEQFF
abundance: -; j_gene: TRBJ1-2; d_gene: -; v_gene: TRBV3-1; CDR3nt: TGTGCCAGCAGGATTGAGGGCACCTATGGCTACACCTTC; CDR3aa: CASRIEGTYGYTF
abundance: -; j_gene: TRBJ2-1; d_gene: TRBD2; v_gene: TRBV9; CDR3nt: TGTGCCAGCAGCGCCCGACTAGCGGACTACAATGAGCAGTTCTTC; CDR3aa: CASSARLADYNEQFF
abundance: -; j_gene: TRBJ2-5; d_gene: -; v_gene: TRBV12-3/TRBV12-4; CDR3nt: TGTGCCAGCAGCCCCTGGACAATTTTCGAGACCCAGTACTTC; CDR3aa: CASSPWTIFETQYF